The rows below give T cell receptor beta chains drawn from one sample of a study of vaccination and CD4 T cells after COVID-19. These TCRs are of unknown antigen specificity. TCRdb redid the calling of the PCR reads with MiXCR, one entry per CDR3 protein. The sample lists about 10,000 distinct CDR3 sequences; roughly two fifths were seen once. The sample consisted of CD4+ T cells from blood, cultured in vitro. The receptors shown here come from a human donor who had recovered from COVID-19. Both conserved end residues are part of each CDR3. A D gene is named only where the DNA matches it firmly. Clone size, where shown, is once, few, many, or a class for clones that have expanded.

>TRBV5-1|.|TRBJ1-2|.
TGCGCCAGCAGCTTGGGGCTGTATGGCTACACCTTC
CASSLGLYGYTF
>TRBV10-3|few|TRBJ2-3|.
TGTGCCATCAGCCATGGTGGAGGACTTAGCACAGATACGCAGTATTTT
CAISHGGGLSTDTQYF
>TRBV11-3|few|TRBJ1-2|.
TGTGCCAGCTCGGCAGGGTTAAGCTATGGCTACACCTTC
CASSAGLSYGYTF
>TRBV27|.|TRBJ1-1|.
TGTGCCAGCAGTCTCAATCTTCCCGACAGTGATCTGGTGGCGGCTTTCTTT
CASSLNLPDSDLVAAFF
>TRBV30|few|TRBJ1-4|TRBD1
TGTGCCGGAACGACAGGGCCGTACCTTGAAAAACTGTTTTTT
CAGTTGPYLEKLFF
>TRBV6-2/TRBV6-3|.|TRBJ2-3|TRBD2
TGTGCCAGCAGTTGGCGGGGGGCGCAGTATTTT
CASSWRGAQYF
>TRBV6-2/TRBV6-3|few|TRBJ1-1|.
TGTGCCAGCAGTTATAATCCCGGGATTAATGACGGGACTGAAGCTTTCTTT
CASSYNPGINDGTEAFF
>TRBV5-4|.|TRBJ1-4|.
TGTGCCAGCAGCTTGGCAGGGGCTGAAGAAAAACTGTTTTTT
CASSLAGAEEKLFF
>TRBV6-1|.|TRBJ2-2|TRBD2
TGTGCCAGCAGGAGTGACGCTAGCGGTAGCACCGGGGAGCTGTTTTTT
CASRSDASGSTGELFF
>TRBV4-1|.|TRBJ2-1|.
TGCGCCAGCAGCCAAGTAGGGGTCGGGGAGCAGTTCTTC
CASSQVGVGEQFF
>TRBV29-1|few|TRBJ2-3|.
TGCAGCGTTGAGAGTGGGGCAGATACGCAGTATTTT
CSVESGADTQYF
>TRBV12-3/TRBV12-4|.|TRBJ1-5|TRBD1
TGTGCCAGCCTTGAGACAGGGGGCGAAAATCAGCCCCAGCATTTT
CASLETGGENQPQHF
>TRBV7-6|once|TRBJ2-1|.
TGTGCCAGCAGCTTAGGGTCCCTCGGTGAGCAGTTCTTC
CASSLGSLGEQFF
>TRBV2|once|TRBJ1-2|.
TGTGCCAGCGCTCCGACGGAAACCTATGGCTGCACCTTC
CASAPTETYGCTF
>TRBV19|few|TRBJ2-5|.
TGTGCCAGTAGTAATAGAATGACCCGGACCGGGGAGACCCAGTACTTC
CASSNRMTRTGETQYF
>TRBV6-5|.|TRBJ1-3|.
TGTGCCAGCAGTTACGAAGGAAGCTCTGGAAACACCATATATTTT
CASSYEGSSGNTIYF
>TRBV30|.|TRBJ1-2|TRBD1
TGTGCCTGGGGAAGACAGGGAACCTATGGCTACACCTTC
CAWGRQGTYGYTF
>TRBV30|.|TRBJ2-5|.
TGTGCCTGGAGTGTCCCCTCGAGGGGGGCCCAAGAGACCCAGTACTTC
CAWSVPSRGAQETQYF
>TRBV4-1|.|TRBJ2-1|TRBD2
TGCGCCAGCAGCCCTCGGACTAGCGGGGGGCTCGGGTCAGGGTATGAGCAGTTCTTC
CASSPRTSGGLGSGYEQFF
>TRBV19|.|TRBJ1-4|.
TGTGCCAGTAGAACCCCCGGGCAGCTCAATGAAAAACTGTTTTTT
CASRTPGQLNEKLFF
>TRBV7-2|few|TRBJ2-5|TRBD2
TGTGCCAGCAGCTCCACCCCCTTCACTAGCGGGGGGGAGGAGACCCAGTACTTC
CASSSTPFTSGGEETQYF
>TRBV9|.|TRBJ1-6|TRBD1
TGTGCCAGCAGCGCTAAGTGGGACAGGATTATTTCACCCCTCCACTTT
CASSAKWDRIISPLHF
>TRBV6-1|.|TRBJ1-4|.
TGTACCGTCGGAGGGGCGGTGGGTGAAAAACTGTTTTTT
CTVGGAVGEKLFF